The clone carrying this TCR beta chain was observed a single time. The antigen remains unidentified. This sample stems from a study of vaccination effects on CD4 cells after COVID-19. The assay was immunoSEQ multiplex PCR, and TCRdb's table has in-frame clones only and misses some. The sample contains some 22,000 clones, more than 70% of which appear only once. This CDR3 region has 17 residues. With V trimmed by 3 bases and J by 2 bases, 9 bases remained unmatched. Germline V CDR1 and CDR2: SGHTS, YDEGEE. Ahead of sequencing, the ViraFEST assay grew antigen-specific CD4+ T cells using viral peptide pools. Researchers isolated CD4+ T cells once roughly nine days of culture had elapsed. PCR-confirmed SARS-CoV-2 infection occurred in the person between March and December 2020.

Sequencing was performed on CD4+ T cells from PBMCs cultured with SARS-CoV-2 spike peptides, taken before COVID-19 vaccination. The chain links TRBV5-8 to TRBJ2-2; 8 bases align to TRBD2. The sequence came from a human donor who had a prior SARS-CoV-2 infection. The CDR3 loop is CASSWDKAGVNTGELFF. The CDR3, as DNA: TGTGCCAGCAGCTGGGATAAAGCGGGAGTAAACACCGGGGAGCTGTTTTTT.